Presented here are 3 T cell receptor beta chains from one specimen sequenced in a study of tumor-infiltrating lymphocytes in primary liver carcinoma. From unsorted bulk tissue weighing about 18-30 mg, DNA and RNA were co-extracted. The authors made TCR beta cDNA from approximately 500 ng total RNA with a constant-region primer. Sequencing libraries for TCR beta derived from three nested multiplex PCR rounds that used slightly modified ARM-PCR. The first two PCR rounds used TRBV1-TRBV30 forward primers with a C-beta reverse primer, around 10 cycles each. MiXCR, applied by TCRdb to the multiplex PCR reads, yields one record per CDR3 protein. There are 55,000 to 70,000 distinct CDR3 sequences in the sample; about two thirds occur only once, and 57% lies in the top ten. Sequenced material: liver tumor tissue from sampling region 2. Indicated subset: tumor region T2, inferior pole. The receptor source for this set is a man in his forties or fifties with primary liver carcinoma and hepatitis B virus infection.

This clonotype was found once. The conserved phenylalanine or tryptophan is not found at the CDR3 terminus, so this likely reflects a read error. It is unclear where the CDR3 begins or ends on the DNA, so no DNA is shown, and the CDR3 is as TCRdb lists it. The genes are TRBV5-6 and TRBJ2-2. Ends included, the CDR3 has 15 residues. Germline CDR1 is SGHDT and CDR2 is YYEEEE. This chain's CDR3 is CVSSPGFANTGELFL.

There are many counts of this clonotype. Sequence at one end of the junction differs from germline and may be a read error. V usage is TRBV7-9 and J usage is TRBJ1-4; the D is unclear. The germline gives CDR1 SEHNR, CDR2 FQNEAQ (reference sequence). The length of the CDR3 is 14 residues. The CDR3 loop reads CASSQVETNEKLFF. As DNA, the CDR3 is TGTGCCAGCAGCCAAGTAGAGACTAATGAAAAACTGTTCTTT.

The V call is TRBV29-1, the J call TRBJ2-1; 14 nucleotides align to TRBD2. The CDR3 loop spans 15 amino acids. Germline V CDR1 and CDR2: SQVTM, ANQGSEA. After removal of 4 bases from V and 16 bases from J, the junction contained 15 bases not matched to a gene. CDR3 residues: CSVGLAGGFYNEYFF. CDR3 coding DNA: TGCAGCGTTGGACTAGCGGGAGGGTTCTACAATGAGTACTTCTTC.